This section outlines one T cell receptor (beta chain) sequence together with its context. The antigen is not known. The junction departs from germline at one end; a sequencing error may be responsible. The CDR3 sequence is 15 residues long. In germline, CDR1 is KGHSH, CDR2 LQKENI. TCRdb's table, derived via immunoSEQ multiplex PCR, lists solely in-frame clones and lacks some. Of nearly 300,000 clones in the sample, about 72% were seen once. This record comes from a study of cytotoxic CD8 clonotypes in ibrutinib-treated CLL. Study conclusions and caveats: Sampling times differed between sustained-remission and progressing patients. Relative to age-matched healthy donors, clonality at baseline was higher, and it tracked circulating CD8+ T-cell counts. Clonality grew at ibrutinib response; at progression, it decreased back toward baseline. Contraction or stability on treatment was seen for public clonotypes, which were uncommon.

The TCR was taken from a human donor with chronic lymphocytic leukemia. The V and J genes are TRBV18 and TRBJ1-2, with D tentatively TRBD1 (5 bases). Sequences were derived from PBMCs, sampled at disease progression, from a patient treated with ibrutinib. CDR3 loop: CASTPDSGTKYGYTF. The CDR3, as DNA: TGTGCCAGCACGCCGGACTCAGGGACTAAGTATGGCTACACCTTC.